The next 29 T cell receptor beta chains were all read from a single sample in a study of coeliac disease. The method was immunoSEQ multiplex PCR; TCRdb's version includes in-frame clones alone and lacks a portion of them. The data contain about a thousand clones, 70% of them singletons. Sequencing was performed on intraepithelial lymphocytes from the gut. Receptors originate from a human donor without celiac disease.

By share, this clone ranks as hyperexpanded. This chain connects TRBV11-2 to TRBJ1-2; D might be TRBD1 (6 bases). The CDR3 has 14 residues. Germline assignment: CDR1 SGHAT and CDR2 FQNNGV. With 8 bases removed from V and 3 bases from J, the gap between germline ends came to 16 bases. The CDR3 region is CASLGPGGDYGYTF. CDR3 nucleotide sequence: TGTGCCAGCCTTGGGCCGGGGGGCGACTATGGCTACACCTTC.

This clone has more than one count but fewer than ten. The rearrangement uses TRBV11-2 and TRBJ2-7; 8 bases line up with TRBD1. The CDR3 has 15 amino acids. Unmatched junction bases numbered 9, after V lost 1 base and J lost 7 bases. Germline V gene lookup returns CDR1 SGHAT and CDR2 FQNNGV. CDR3 sequence: CASSLAGQGAGEQYF. CDR3 sequence (DNA): TGTGCCAGCAGCTTAGCCGGCCAGGGGGCGGGGGAGCAGTACTTC. The variable domain in full, completed from reference TRBV11-2 and TRBJ2-7, reads EAGVAQSPRYKIIEKRQSVAFWCNPISGHATLYWYQQILGQGPKLLIQFQNNGVVDDSQLPKDRFSAERLKGVDSTLKIQPAKLEDSAVYLCASSLAGQGAGEQYFGPGTRLTVT.

The rearrangement links TRBV6-5 to TRBJ1-1, with 8 nucleotides matching TRBD1. V was clipped by 5 bases and J by 10 bases; unmatched bases: 9. CDR3 length: 13 amino acids. Germline lookup yields CDR1 MNHEY and CDR2 SVGAGI. The CDR3 loop reads CASSARGLGGAFF. The CDR3 DNA is TGTGCCAGCAGTGCCAGGGGGCTGGGGGGAGCTTTCTTT.

In DNA form, the CDR3 reads TGCGCCAGCAACCCACTGATAGGGGGCAACTATGGCTACACCTTC. Translating it yields CASNPLIGGNYGYTF. The rearrangement joins TRBV4-1 to TRBJ1-2; TRBD1 matches 7 bases. The CDR3 totals 15 residues. Germline V gene data show CDR1 as MGHRA and CDR2 as YSYEKL. Germline trimming cut 7 bases from V and 2 bases from J; bases unmatched to any gene: 10.

V usage is TRBV12-5 and J usage is TRBJ2-7; perhaps TRBD2 as D (5 bases). The germline V gene encodes CDR1 LGHNT and CDR2 FRNRAP. The CDR3 contains 12 residues. V was trimmed by 1 base and J by 7 bases, leaving 8 bases between them. This CDR3 reads CASGLGAGEQYF. CDR3 nucleotide sequence: TGTGCTAGTGGTTTGGGGGCGGGTGAGCAGTACTTC.

The table lists this clone with a count of one. Other DNA sequences within the sample encode an identical CDR3. The chain combines TRBV27 with TRBJ1-2, with D possibly matching TRBD1 (5 bases). Deletions cut 2 bases from V and 2 bases from J, with 6 bases between. The germline gives CDR1 MNHEY, CDR2 SMNVEV (reference sequence). The CDR3 length is 13 residues. CDR3: CASSLGGNYGYTF. The CDR3 DNA follows: TGTGCCAGCAGTTTAGGGGGGAACTATGGCTACACCTTC.

The chain carries TRBV4-1 and TRBJ2-3; D is ambiguous. The CDR3 is made up of 16 amino acids. Germline CDR1 is MGHRA and CDR2 is YSYEKL. V was trimmed by 0 bases and J by 2 bases, leaving 12 bases between them. The CDR3 DNA reads as TGCGCCAGCAGCCAAGACGAGACTTCCTACACAGATACGCAGTATTTT. As protein: CASSQDETSYTDTQYF.

The chain is built from TRBV29-1 and TRBJ2-3; 12 nucleotides line up with TRBD1. This CDR3 is 14 amino acids long. Germline V gives CDR1 SQVTM, CDR2 ANQGSEA. V lost 6 bases, J lost 2 bases, and 3 bases stayed unmatched. The CDR3 region has the DNA TGCAGCGTCGGGGGACAGGGGGCCACAGATACGCAGTATTTT. This encodes CSVGGQGATDTQYF.

The chain is built from TRBV5-1 and TRBJ2-5, with a weak D call TRBD1 (6 bases). The CDR3 contains 13 residues. The germline V gene encodes CDR1 SGHRS and CDR2 YFSETQ. The V and J ends lost 4 bases and 7 bases respectively, with 14 bases between them. DNA of the CDR3: TGCGCCAGCAGCGAATCAGGGGAGATGACCCAGTACTTC. Translated, it gives CASSESGEMTQYF.

The chain uses TRBV5-1 and TRBJ1-3; maybe TRBD1 (6 bases). Germline V gene lookup returns CDR1 SGHRS and CDR2 YFSETQ. Trimming took off 1 base at V and 4 bases at J, with 9 bases between the two ends. The CDR3 has 14 residues. CDR3 DNA: TGCGCCAGCAGCTTGCCAGGGGAAGGAAACACCATATATTTT. It codes for CASSLPGEGNTIYF.

The rearrangement joins TRBV6-4 to TRBJ2-1, with TRBD2 matching 8 bases. The trim removed 4 bases at V and 5 bases at J, leaving 7 bases unmatched. CDR1 MRHNA and CDR2 SNTAGT come from the germline V gene. The CDR3 spans 15 residues. The CDR3 spells CASSVDAGGHNEQFF. The DNA of the CDR3 is TGTGCCAGCAGTGTTGATGCGGGAGGACACAATGAGCAGTTCTTC.

V gene TRBV6-1 combines with J gene TRBJ2-2; no definite D call. The CDR3 has 14 residues. Germline CDR1 MNHNS, CDR2 SASEGT. With 6 bases removed from V and 0 bases from J, the gap between germline ends came to 8 bases. The CDR3 sequence: CASRSLSNTGELFF. CDR3 nucleotides: TGTGCCAGCAGGAGCCTTTCGAACACCGGGGAGCTGTTTTTT.

The chain is built from TRBV12-5 and TRBJ1-2; D remains unclear. CDR1 LGHNT and CDR2 FRNRAP come from the germline V gene. Deletions cut 1 base from V and 3 bases from J, with 6 bases between. The CDR3 loop spans 13 amino acids. This CDR3 is CASGLAVYYGYTF. The DNA for the CDR3 is TGTGCTAGTGGTTTGGCAGTTTACTATGGCTACACCTTC. Full variable domain (remainder filled in from reference TRBV12-5 and TRBJ1-2): DARVTQTPRHKVTEMGQEVTMRCQPILGHNTVFWYRQTMMQGLELLAYFRNRAPLDDSGMPKDRFSAEMPDATLATLKIQPSEPRDSAVYFCASGLAVYYGYTFGSGTRLTVV.

This clone is a singleton in its sample. Other DNA variants within this sample encode the same CDR3. The chain combines TRBV9 with TRBJ2-7; a weak D match, TRBD1 (5 bases). Germline CDR1 is SGDLS and CDR2 is YYNGEE. The CDR3 runs 13 residues. Trimming shortened V by 0 bases and J by 5 bases, and 9 bases separated the two germline ends. This CDR3 is CASSVAWGDEQYF. Written as DNA, the CDR3 is TGTGCCAGCAGCGTAGCTTGGGGCGACGAGCAGTACTTC. Full variable domain (rest looked up from reference TRBV9 and TRBJ2-7): DSGVTQTPKHLITATGQRVTLRCSPRSGDLSVYWYQQSLDQGLQFLIQYYNGEERAKGNILERFSAQQFPDLHSELNLSSLELGDSALYFCASSVAWGDEQYFGPGTRLTVT.

The genes are TRBV27 and TRBJ2-3; D is perhaps TRBD1 (5 bases). CDR1 is MNHEY, CDR2 SMNVEV, per germline (reference sequence). The CDR3 spans 15 residues. V lost 3 bases and J lost 2, with 12 bases in between. In nucleotides, the CDR3 is TGTGCCAGCAGTTTGATGGGGCCCCACACAGATACGCAGTATTTT. It is translated as CASSLMGPHTDTQYF.

This clone occurred once. The chain has TRBV7-8 and TRBJ2-7; D is ambiguous. V was shortened by 2 bases and J by 0 bases, with 8 bases between the two germline ends. Germline assignment: CDR1 SGHVS and CDR2 FQNEAQ. There are 14 residues in the CDR3. Here the CDR3 DNA reads TGTGCCAGCAGCTTACCCGAGAGCTCCTACGAGCAGTACTTC. Translating gives CASSLPESSYEQYF.

Here the CDR3 reads CASSIAGGASTDTQYF. The CDR3, as DNA: TGTGCCAGTAGTATAGCGGGGGGGGCCAGCACAGATACGCAGTATTTT. This chain uses TRBV19 with TRBJ2-3; 8 positions agree with TRBD2. Germline V lookup: CDR1 LNHDA, CDR2 SQIVND (reference sequence). Trimming at V came to 1 base and at J to 0 bases, leaving 3 bases not matched to a gene. The CDR3 loop spans 16 amino acids.

This chain links TRBV19 with TRBJ2-3, with 9 bases aligning to TRBD2. The V and J ends lost 5 bases and 4 bases, in that order; junction bases with no gene match: 4. Germline assignment: CDR1 LNHDA and CDR2 SQIVND (reference sequence). The CDR3 is 14 residues long. This CDR3 reads CASSLGTSSDTQYF. CDR3 nucleotides: TGTGCCAGTAGTCTCGGGACTAGCTCAGATACGCAGTATTTT.

This chain joins TRBV4-1 and TRBJ1-6, with 7 bases aligning to TRBD1. The CDR3 is made up of 17 amino acids. The junction had 7 bases not matched to a gene; V was cut back by 0 bases and J by 5 bases. Germline V gene sequence: CDR1 MGHRA, CDR2 YSYEKL. CDR3 sequence: CASSQDPAGTDNSPLHF. As DNA, the CDR3 is TGCGCCAGCAGCCAAGACCCGGCCGGGACAGATAATTCACCCCTCCACTTT.

CDR3 DNA sequence: TGTGCCAGCAGCTATGACAGGGGGACCTACGAGCAGTACTTC. It codes for CASSYDRGTYEQYF. The rearrangement links TRBV7-2 to TRBJ2-7, with 9 bases that match TRBD1. Germline-derived CDR1 and CDR2 are SGHTA and FQGNSA. CDR3 length equals 14 residues. J lost 2 bases, V lost 4 bases, and 3 bases had no gene match.

V usage is TRBV25-1 and J usage is TRBJ1-2; D may be TRBD1 (5 bases). V shed 1 base and J shed 0 bases, with 9 bases lying between them. The CDR3 extends over 15 amino acids. Per germline, CDR1 MGHDK and CDR2 SYGVNS. DNA for the CDR3: TGTGCCAGCAGTGAATGGGGCAGATCTAACTATGGCTACACCTTC. Translation: CASSEWGRSNYGYTF.

The chain couples TRBV15 to TRBJ2-2; 9 positions match TRBD1. The V gene end was trimmed by 0 bases and the J gene end by 1 base; junction bases not matched to a gene: 3. The CDR3 contains 17 residues. Germline-derived CDR1 and CDR2 are LNHNV and YYDKDF (reference sequence). The CDR3 nucleotides are TGTGCCACCAGCAGAGATCTGGGACAGGGGAACACCGGGGAGCTGTTTTTT. Translation: CATSRDLGQGNTGELFF. Using reference TRBV15 and TRBJ2-2 for the parts outside the CDR3, the full variable domain is DAMVIQNPRYQVTQFGKPVTLSCSQTLNHNVMYWYQQKSSQAPKLLFHYYDKDFNNEADTPDNFQSRRPNTSFCFLDIRSPGLGDTAMYLCATSRDLGQGNTGELFFGEGSRLTVL.

The table lists this clone with a few counts. This chain links TRBV4-3 with TRBJ1-4; D remains ambiguous. The CDR3 covers 15 residues. Trimming took 4 bases from V and 0 from J, leaving 9 bases between them. Per the germline V gene, CDR1 is LGHNA and CDR2 is YSLEER. The CDR3 is CASSPTSATNEKLFF. Here the CDR3 DNA reads TGCGCCAGCAGCCCGACAAGTGCAACTAATGAAAAACTGTTTTTT.

V is TRBV5-1 and J is TRBJ2-3, with 9 bases matching TRBD2. J was trimmed by 2 bases and V by 2 bases; bases with no gene match: 6. The germline V gene has CDR1 SGHRS and CDR2 YFSETQ. There are 16 residues in the CDR3. DNA of the CDR3: TGCGCCAGCAGCTTTAGCGGGGGAGCCCCCACAGATACGCAGTATTTT. It is translated as CASSFSGGAPTDTQYF.

CDR3 residues: CASSQDPSTGTYEQYF. The CDR3 nucleotides are TGCGCCAGCAGCCAAGATCCCTCGACAGGAACCTACGAGCAGTACTTC. The V gene is TRBV4-1, the J gene TRBJ2-7; D may be TRBD1 (6 bases). The V end lost 0 bases, the J end lost 2 bases, and 14 bases lay between the germline ends. The CDR3 loop spans 16 amino acids. Germline-derived CDR1 and CDR2 are MGHRA and YSYEKL.

About this clone itself: Just one base apart from a much larger clone, this may be a read error. The chain carries TRBV5-6 and TRBJ1-6; D remains ambiguous. Germline loops: CDR1 SGHDT, CDR2 YYEEEE. The CDR3 contains 16 residues. The CDR3 DNA reads as TGTCCCAGCAGCCGTAACAGCAGGTTCCATAATTCACCCCTCCACTTT. The encoded protein is CPSSRNSRFHNSPLHF.

The chain is built from TRBV27 and TRBJ1-1; D not resolved. The CDR3 spans 17 residues. The germline V gene encodes CDR1 MNHEY and CDR2 SMNVEV (reference sequence). Trimming left V 2 bases short and J 0 bases short, with 16 bases between. CDR3 protein: CASSLNSGVAMNTEAFF. The CDR3 bases are TGTGCCAGCAGTTTAAACTCCGGGGTAGCCATGAACACTGAAGCTTTCTTT.

V is TRBV19 and J is TRBJ2-1, with 12 bases identical to TRBD1. The junction had 10 bases not matched to a gene; V was cut back by 6 bases and J by 7 bases. Germline CDR1 is LNHDA and CDR2 is SQIVND (reference sequence). CDR3 length: 16 residues. Here the CDR3 reads CASRTTGTGGRNEQFF. CDR3 bases: TGTGCCAGTAGGACGACCGGGACAGGGGGCCGGAATGAGCAGTTCTTC.

In its sample, this clone is hyperexpanded. The chain joins TRBV2 to TRBJ2-7; TRBD2 might be the D (5 bases). Germline assignment: CDR1 SNHLY and CDR2 FYNNEI. The CDR3 loop spans 15 amino acids. V shed 5 bases and J shed 2 bases, with 16 bases lying between them. CDR3 sequence reads: CASSQRVTRTYEQYF. The CDR3 coding sequence is TGTGCCAGCAGTCAGAGGGTGACACGAACCTACGAGCAGTACTTC.